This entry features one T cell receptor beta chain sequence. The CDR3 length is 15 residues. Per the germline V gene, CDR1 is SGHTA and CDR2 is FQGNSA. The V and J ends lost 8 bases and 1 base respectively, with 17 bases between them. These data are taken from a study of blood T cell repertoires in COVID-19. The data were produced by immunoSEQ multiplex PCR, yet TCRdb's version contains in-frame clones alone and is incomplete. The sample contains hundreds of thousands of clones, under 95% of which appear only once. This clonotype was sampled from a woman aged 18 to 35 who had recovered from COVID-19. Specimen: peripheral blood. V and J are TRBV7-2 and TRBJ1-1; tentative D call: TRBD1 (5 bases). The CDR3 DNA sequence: TGTGCCAGCTTACCTCGGGGGTCAAGGAACACTGAAGCTTTCTTT. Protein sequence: CASLPRGSRNTEAFF.